This TCR beta chain was documented in a study of T cells in Graves' hyperthyroidism and ophthalmopathy. Overall study results and limits: Most thyroid clonotypes with frequency above 0.001 were detected in blood.

CDR3 length: 12 residues. Germline CDR1 is SQVTM and CDR2 is ANQGSEA. The CDR3 regions of TCR beta were amplified from RNA transcripts. Carried out on the TCR CDR3, a first-round RT-PCR used the HTBI primer set. TCRdb itself ran the multiplex PCR reads through MiXCR, one entry per CDR3 protein. The repertoire has 450,000 to 700,000 distinct CDR3 sequences, around 45% of them found once; the top ten carry around 7.7%. As to this clonotype: Its antigen is unknown.

A patient was excluded if there was uncontrolled infection, other autoimmune disease, pregnancy or lactation. Based on clinical symptoms, serum thyroxine and TRAb, thyroid ultrasound and orbital computed tomography, diagnoses were reached. The V and J genes are TRBV29-1 and TRBJ1-4, with D unclear. The sample taken for sequencing was peripheral blood or thyroid tissue (not recorded which). The sequence was obtained from a woman between 18 and 29 years old with Graves' hyperthyroidism. The CDR3 sequence is CSRGRINEKLFF. In DNA form, the CDR3 reads TGCAGTCGAGGACGGATTAATGAAAAACTGTTTTTT.